One T cell receptor (beta chain) is described in this entry. Its antigen is still unknown. CDR1 and CDR2 from the germline V gene are SGHAT and FQDESV (reference sequence). The CDR3 length is 15 residues. V was pared by 0 bases and J by 9 bases, with 5 bases of the junction left unmatched. These data are taken from a study of cytomegalovirus exposure and HLA in healthy donors. Across the study: The use of the same platform for the roughly 120 validation repertoires and the 550 to 850 first-cohort repertoires was reported by a later analysis. General observations from the study: The authors listed approximately 160 TCR beta chains as cytomegalovirus-associated. The classifier reportedly diagnosed cytomegalovirus status with high specificity and sensitivity. In vitro data verified a few CMV-associated chains as specific for CMV antigens.

This table comes from immunoSEQ multiplex PCR, and its TCRdb copy is limited to in-frame clones, with some not included. The sample has more than 95,000 clones, roughly 90% seen once. Sequencing was done on a sample of PBMCs. The rearrangement joins TRBV11-1 to TRBJ2-1, with 10 bases that match TRBD2. The TCR was taken from a woman under 30 in good health and CMV-seronegative. CDR3 DNA sequence: TGTGCCAGCAGCTTAGCAGCGGGAGGGCCGGGTGAGCAGTTCTTC. Protein sequence: CASSLAAGGPGEQFF.